In its sample, the clone carrying this TCR beta chain was seen once. Antigen unknown. One entry per CDR3 protein, called by TCRdb with MiXCR from the 5' RACE reads. The data contain 250,000 to 350,000 distinct CDR3 sequences, roughly 15% of them singletons. Trimming stripped 6 bases from V and 2 bases from J, with 5 bases between. This CDR3 is 12 amino acids long. Looked up from germline, CDR1 is LNHNV and CDR2 is YYDKDF (reference sequence). This entry comes from a study of T-cell memory formation after mild COVID-19. The study, taken as a whole, reports: Clones which contracted sat mainly in CM and EM if CD4+, and in EMRA if CD8+.

Sequencing was carried out using PBMCs or a T cell subset sorted from them (not recorded which). This TCR was sampled from a man aged 18 to 35 who had mild COVID-19 (a few samples of this study predate the infection). Cell type and time point are not known. This sequence joins TRBV15 and TRBJ1-5, with D uncertain. The CDR3 region has the DNA TGTGCCACCAGAAGGGGCAATCAGCCCCAGCATTTT. It encodes CATRRGNQPQHF. Complete variable domain (other parts from reference TRBV15 and TRBJ1-5): DAMVIQNPRYQVTQFGKPVTLSCSQTLNHNVMYWYQQKSSQAPKLLFHYYDKDFNNEADTPDNFQSRRPNTSFCFLDIRSPGLGDTAMYLCATRRGNQPQHFGDGTRLSIL.